Presented here are 3 T cell receptor beta chains from one specimen sequenced in a study of blood T cell repertoires in COVID-19. Libraries were prepared by immunoSEQ multiplex PCR; TCRdb keeps only in-frame clonotypes and omits some of them. The table shows fewer than 400,000 clones, with 92% occurring only once. Sequencing used PBMCs or T cells enriched from blood (not recorded which). These receptors came from a woman aged 25-40 years who had recovered from COVID-19.

The chain recombines TRBV28 with TRBJ1-2, with 7 bases matching TRBD1. The germline gives CDR1 MDHEN, CDR2 SYDVKM. CDR3 length: 15 amino acids. V shed 1 base and J 7 bases; nucleotides not matched to a gene: 9. The CDR3 DNA follows: TGTGCCAGCAGTTTATCTGGCAGGGGGGTTACTGGCTACACCTTC. Protein product: CASSLSGRGVTGYTF.

Comment on this clone: Other DNA variants within this sample encode the same CDR3. The rearrangement links TRBV7-2 to TRBJ1-3; a possible D gene is TRBD1 (5 bases). The germline gives CDR1 SGHTA, CDR2 FQGNSA. The CDR3 has 15 amino acids. Trimming shortened V by 0 bases and J by 4 bases, and 10 bases separated the two germline ends. This CDR3 reads CASSLARGLGNTIYF. CDR3 nucleotide sequence: TGTGCCAGCAGCTTAGCGCGGGGGTTGGGAAACACCATATATTTT.

The chain carries TRBV28 and TRBJ2-1; 9 bases match TRBD1. With V trimmed by 8 bases and J by 5 bases, 10 bases remained unmatched. This CDR3 region has 15 residues. Looked up from germline, CDR1 is MDHEN and CDR2 is SYDVKM. CDR3: CASYRGTGKDNEQFF. The CDR3 coding sequence is TGTGCCAGCTACCGGGGGACAGGGAAAGACAATGAGCAGTTCTTC.